The clone carrying this T cell receptor beta chain was seen ten or more times. No antigen is known for it. Being one base from a much bigger clone, this may be a read error. The CDR3 covers 11 residues. The germline gives CDR1 SGHNT, CDR2 YYREEE (reference sequence). This specimen belongs to a study of tumor-infiltrating lymphocytes in primary liver carcinoma. Study findings and constraints: Significantly larger top-250-clone fractions were found in tumors than in blood (p = 0.039).

Co-extraction yielded RNA and DNA from around 20-30 mg of unsorted bulk tissue. Researchers generated TCR beta cDNA from 500 ng of total RNA, relying on a constant-region primer. Library construction for TCR beta comprised three nested multiplex PCR rounds performed with slightly modified ARM-PCR. For approximately 11 cycles apiece, the opening two PCR rounds ran with TRBV1-TRBV30 forward primers and a C-beta reverse primer. Each CDR3 protein gets one entry after TCRdb re-called the multiplex PCR reads with MiXCR. The sample includes 45,000 or so distinct CDR3 sequences, about three quarters of them seen just once.

The receptor was isolated from a man aged 35-49 years with primary liver carcinoma and hepatitis B virus infection. V usage is TRBV5-4 and J usage is TRBJ2-1; D is uncertain. Sequenced input: liver tumor tissue from sampling region 2. The subset denotes: tumor region T2, inferior pole. The DNA for the CDR3 is TGTGTCAGCAGCTCCTACAATGAGCAGTTCTTC. Its translation is CVSSSYNEQFF.